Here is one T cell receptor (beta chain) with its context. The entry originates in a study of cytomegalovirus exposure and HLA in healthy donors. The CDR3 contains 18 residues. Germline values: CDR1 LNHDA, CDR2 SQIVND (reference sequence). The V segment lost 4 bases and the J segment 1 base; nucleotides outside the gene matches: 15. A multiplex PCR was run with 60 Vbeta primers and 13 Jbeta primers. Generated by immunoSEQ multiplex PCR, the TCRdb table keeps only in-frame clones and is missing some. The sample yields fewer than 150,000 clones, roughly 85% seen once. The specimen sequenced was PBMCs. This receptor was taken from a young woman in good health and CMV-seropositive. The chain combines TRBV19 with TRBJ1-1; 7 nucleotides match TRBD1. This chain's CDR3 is CASSTQGIRGRANTEAFF. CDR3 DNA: TGTGCCAGTAGTACCCAAGGAATAAGGGGGCGAGCGAACACTGAAGCTTTCTTT. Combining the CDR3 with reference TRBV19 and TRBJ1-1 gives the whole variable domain DGGITQSPKYLFRKEGQNVTLSCEQNLNHDAMYWYRQDPGQGLRLIYYSQIVNDFQKGDIAEGYSVSREKKESFPLTVTSAQKNPTAFYLCASSTQGIRGRANTEAFFGQGTRLTVV.